Listed here are 20 T cell receptor beta chains from one sample, sequenced in a study of identical twins (dated by TCRdb to about 2016). The library was prepared using 5' RACE. TCRdb shows the sequencer as Illumina HiSeq 2000. The public reads were reanalyzed by TCRdb: fastp trimming at Q25, MiXCR alignment, in-frame beta chains only. Identical CDR3 proteins give one entry, which carries the most common genes and DNA. This sample lists 500,000 to 650,000 distinct CDR3 sequences; roughly 7.2% were detected once. In total, the top ten clones hold approximately 1.5% of the sample. This same sample was also taken into another study, of yellow fever vaccine responses in identical twins.

The sample taken for sequencing was PBMCs. Every receptor here comes from a woman younger than 30 in good health.

The rearrangement links TRBV5-1 to TRBJ2-7; TRBD1 or TRBD2 may be the D gene (5 bases each). CDR1 is SGHRS, CDR2 YFSETQ, per germline. This CDR3 comprises 15 residues. V dropped 0 bases and J dropped 1 base, with 11 bases sitting between them. CDR3 amino acids: CASSLAEGPSYEQYF. The CDR3 coding sequence is TGCGCCAGCAGCTTGGCCGAGGGGCCATCCTACGAGCAGTACTTC.

This clonotype was detected ten times or more. The chain carries TRBV5-1 and TRBJ2-7; unclear D gene. The CDR3 extends over 13 amino acids. Per the germline V gene, CDR1 is SGHRS and CDR2 is YFSETQ. The ends were cut back, 4 bases at V and 2 bases at J, with 10 bases in the middle. In nucleotides, the CDR3 is TGCGCCAGCAGCATTTTGGATCCCTACGAGCAGTACTTC. Its translation is CASSILDPYEQYF.

This clonotype was seen a few times. The gene calls are TRBV12-3 or TRBV12-4 and TRBJ2-2; TRBD1 or TRBD2 may be the D gene (5 bases each). V was shortened by 2 bases and J by 6 bases, with 10 bases between the two germline ends. The CDR3 totals 14 residues. The CDR3 here is CASSLLLGAGELFF. The CDR3 coding sequence is TGTGCCAGCAGTTTACTATTGGGGGCCGGGGAGCTGTTTTTT.

The chain carries TRBV4-1 and TRBJ2-3; the match to TRBD1 covers 7 bases. The junction had 6 bases not matched to a gene; V was cut back by 0 bases and J by 0 bases. The CDR3 extends over 17 amino acids. CDR1 MGHRA and CDR2 YSYEKL come from the germline V gene. The CDR3 loop is CASSQDSRQGSTDTQYF. CDR3 sequence (DNA): TGCGCCAGCAGCCAAGATTCCCGACAGGGCAGCACAGATACGCAGTATTTT.

This clonotype was seen at least ten times. The V call is TRBV5-5, the J call TRBJ2-2; a weak D match, TRBD2 (6 bases). V dropped 4 bases and J dropped 6 bases, with 13 bases sitting between them. Germline V CDR1 and CDR2: SGHKS, YYEKEE (reference sequence). This CDR3 comprises 14 residues. As DNA, the CDR3 is TGTGCCAGCAGCCCCCGGGGGAGAGCCGGGGAGCTGTTTTTT. Protein: CASSPRGRAGELFF. Full variable domain (outside the CDR3, taken from reference TRBV5-5 and TRBJ2-2): DAGVTQSPTHLIKTRGQQVTLRCSPISGHKSVSWYQQVLGQGPQFIFQYYEKEERGRGNFPDRFSARQFPNYSSELNVNALLLGDSALYLCASSPRGRAGELFFGEGSRLTVL.

Note on this clonotype: Because the CDR3's place on the DNA is in doubt, the DNA is left out and the CDR3 is given as listed by TCRdb. The V gene is TRBV24-1, the J gene TRBJ2-1. Ends included, the CDR3 has 15 residues. Germline V gene sequence: CDR1 KGHDR, CDR2 SFDVKD. CDR3: CATSVPGTSYNEQFF.

This chain connects TRBV12-3 or TRBV12-4 to TRBJ1-5; no clear D gene. CDR3 length: 12 residues. Trimming removed 8 bases from V and 7 bases from J, with 12 bases in between. The CDR3 nucleotides read TGTGCCAGCGGCTTCGGCGAACAGCCCCAGCATTTT. Its protein product is CASGFGEQPQHF.

This clonotype was detected only a few times. V and J are TRBV7-9 and TRBJ1-2, with D maybe TRBD1 (5 bases). The germline V gene has CDR1 SEHNR and CDR2 FQNEAQ (reference sequence). This CDR3 comprises 14 residues. V was pared by 1 base and J by 6 bases, with 12 bases between. CDR3 region: CASSLVSGFNGYTF. CDR3 coding DNA: TGTGCCAGCAGCTTAGTATCAGGGTTCAATGGCTACACCTTC.

This clonotype was seen ten or more times. The chain has TRBV5-1 and TRBJ2-1; 11 positions match TRBD1. CDR1 and CDR2 from the germline V gene are SGHRS and YFSETQ. The CDR3 extends over 14 amino acids. The V segment lost 4 bases and the J segment 8 bases; nucleotides outside the gene matches: 5. The CDR3 nucleotides read TGCGCCAGCAGCCGAAGGGGACAGGGGGATGAGCAGTTCTTC. Its protein is CASSRRGQGDEQFF.

This clonotype was recorded at least ten times. The J gene is TRBJ1-4, the V gene TRBV4-1, with D hard to call. There are 16 residues in the CDR3. Trimming removed 4 bases from V and 7 bases from J, with 19 bases in between. Germline CDR1 MGHRA, CDR2 YSYEKL. CDR3 loop: CASSLRAGSIVEKLFF. The CDR3 DNA is TGCGCCAGCAGCCTTCGAGCGGGATCCATAGTTGAAAAACTGTTTTTT.

This clonotype has a count of ten or more. The chain uses TRBV12-3 or TRBV12-4 and TRBJ2-7; D could derive from TRBD1 or TRBD2 (6 bases each). Between the trimmed V and J ends, which lost 2 bases and 4 bases, there was a span of 9 bases. The CDR3 covers 13 residues. CDR3 sequence reads: CASSLWGAYEQYF. DNA for the CDR3: TGTGCCAGCAGTTTATGGGGGGCATACGAGCAGTACTTC.

In its sample, this clonotype was seen many times. The genes are TRBV20-1 and TRBJ2-3; 11 bases align to TRBD2. Germline CDR1 reads DFQATT; CDR2 reads SNEGSKA (reference sequence). Trimming removed 6 bases from V and 4 bases from J; junction bases left unmatched: 6. The CDR3 totals 14 residues. The CDR3 loop reads CSAALAGAPDTQYF. The CDR3 bases are TGCAGTGCGGCACTAGCGGGAGCGCCAGATACGCAGTATTTT.

This chain connects TRBV29-1 to TRBJ2-5, with D perhaps TRBD2 (6 bases). The CDR3 is made up of 15 amino acids. Germline-derived CDR1 and CDR2 are SQVTM and ANQGSEA. V was cut by 2 bases and J by 2 bases, with 15 bases left in between. CDR3 region: CSVELAGPIQETQYF. CDR3 bases: TGCAGCGTTGAATTGGCGGGGCCAATTCAAGAGACCCAGTACTTC.

Comments on this clonotype: A clone one base away is much larger, so this may be a read error. V is TRBV12-3 or TRBV12-4 and J is TRBJ2-1; 7 nucleotides align to TRBD2. This CDR3 has 15 residues. CDR3 in amino acids: CASSLGRGSYNGQFF. In DNA form, the CDR3 reads TGTGCCAGCAGTTTAGGGCGGGGGAGCTACAATGGGCAGTTCTTC.

The gene calls are TRBV5-1 and TRBJ2-3; 8 positions match TRBD2. Germline assignment: CDR1 SGHRS and CDR2 YFSETQ. Trimming cost V 0 bases and J 3 bases; bases outside gene matches: 9. This CDR3 is 17 amino acids long. CDR3 region: CASSLVAAGGSTDTQYF. DNA for the CDR3: TGCGCCAGCAGCTTGGTAGCTGCGGGGGGATCGACAGATACGCAGTATTTT.

This clonotype was observed at least ten times. The chain employs TRBV10-3 and TRBJ2-7, with 8 bases fitting TRBD2. Germline CDR1 reads ENHRY; CDR2 reads SYGVKD. The trim removed 4 bases at V and 5 bases at J, leaving 7 bases unmatched. CDR3 size: 14 residues. The CDR3 here is CAISVQRERDEQYF. In nucleotides, the CDR3 is TGTGCCATCAGTGTTCAGCGGGAGAGGGACGAGCAGTACTTC.

The chain combines TRBV3-1 with TRBJ2-3, with 9 bases matching TRBD1. Germline V gene lookup returns CDR1 LGHDT and CDR2 YNNKEL (reference sequence). The trim removed 4 bases at V and 2 bases at J, leaving 4 bases unmatched. This CDR3 has 15 amino acids. In DNA, the CDR3 is TGTGCCAGCAGCCCTGGACAGGGGTACACAGATACGCAGTATTTT. Translating it yields CASSPGQGYTDTQYF.

The DNA of the CDR3 is TGCGCCAGCAGCTTAGGGACCACGCACCCCGAGCAGTACTTC. Protein sequence: CASSLGTTHPEQYF. The rearrangement links TRBV5-1 to TRBJ2-7; D could derive from TRBD1 or TRBD2 (5 bases each). The germline gives CDR1 SGHRS, CDR2 YFSETQ. CDR3 length: 14 residues. Trimming left V 2 bases short and J 6 bases short, with 15 bases between.

The chain has TRBV12-3 or TRBV12-4 and TRBJ2-1; D is unclear. Between the trimmed V and J ends, which lost 4 bases and 13 bases, there was a span of 14 bases. The CDR3 runs 12 residues. CDR3 sequence reads: CASSSSSSPQFF. Written as DNA, the CDR3 is TGTGCCAGCAGTTCGAGTAGTTCCCCCCAGTTCTTC.

This clonotype was detected a few times. This rearrangement joins TRBV7-2 to TRBJ1-1; D is possibly TRBD1 (5 bases). Germline CDR1 reads SGHTA; CDR2 reads FQGNSA. V was pared by 2 bases and J by 0 bases, with 13 bases between. The CDR3 consists of 16 residues. The CDR3 protein is CASSLRSMGVNTEAFF. The CDR3 DNA is TGTGCCAGCAGCTTACGGTCTATGGGGGTGAACACTGAAGCTTTCTTT.